This TCR beta chain emerged from a study of OX40 agonist ivuxolimab in advanced cancers. The study, taken as a whole, reports: Averaged across samples, CD8+ T cells carried more expanded clones than CD4+ did.

Germline V lookup: CDR1 MGHRA, CDR2 YSYEKL. The CDR3 totals 15 residues. Trimming took off 4 bases at V and 0 bases at J, with 9 bases between the two ends. Concerning this clone itself: The antigen remains unidentified.

Here immunoSEQ multiplex PCR was the method, and the copy in TCRdb shows in-frame clones only, minus some. The sample has roughly 70,000 clones, around 80% seen once. The receptor's source is an adult with an advanced solid tumor such as melanoma, head and neck, liver or kidney cancer. The chain combines TRBV4-1 with TRBJ1-4, with D possibly being TRBD1 (6 bases). This material consisted of CD4+ or CD8+ T cells sorted from blood, taken in a trial of the OX40 agonist ivuxolimab. CDR3 sequence reads: CASSPGQATNEKLFF. CDR3 nucleotides: TGCGCCAGCAGCCCGGGACAAGCAACTAATGAAAAACTGTTTTTT.